This T cell receptor (beta chain) was recovered during a study of blood T cell repertoires in COVID-19. Study as a whole: Material from acute and convalescent COVID-19 was sourced from the United States, Italy and Spain. From T cells, B-cell-depleted T cells, or PBMCs came the material, which was cDNA or gDNA.

This CDR3 has 14 amino acids. Germline CDR1 reads SNHLY; CDR2 reads FYNNEI. With V trimmed by 0 bases and J by 5 bases, 1 base remained unmatched. Allocation to cohorts depended on clinical history reported by the participants. In the authors' workflow: Reference gene primer amplification in the assay estimated nucleated cell counts. TCRdb keeps only in-frame clones here, not all; method: immunoSEQ multiplex PCR. Clone size and the V and J calls come from that table; the DNA yielded D and trimming. The table shows some 170,000 clones, with roughly 87% occurring only once. The TCR was taken from a human donor with acute COVID-19. The donor label of this sample is uncertain. V usage is TRBV2 and J usage is TRBJ1-5; TRBD1 matches at 7 bases. Material: PBMCs or T cells enriched from blood (not recorded which). The CDR3 nucleotides are TGTGCCAGCAGTGAAGCAACAGGGGATCAGCCCCAGCATTTT. Its protein product is CASSEATGDQPQHF.